This is a list of T cell receptor beta chains from one sample in a study of shared clonotypes between healthy human individuals. TCRdb's table, derived via immunoSEQ multiplex PCR, lists solely in-frame clones and lacks some. The table lists under 2,000,000 clones, just under 95% of them singletons. The sample taken for sequencing was naive CD8+ T cells sorted from blood. All receptors derive from a man between 18 and 29 years old in good health. Each CDR3 is given with its conserved first and last residue. Size tells how often a clone was seen (once, few, many) or the class of an expanded clone, and some rows leave it out.

CDR3aa,j_gene,v_gene,abundance
CASSGGLMNTEAFF,TRBJ1-1,TRBV7-9,once
CASSPRQEGTDTQYF,TRBJ2-3,TRBV18,.
CASSPFTALSTDTQYF,TRBJ2-3,TRBV25-1,once
CASSLVRGANQPQHF,TRBJ1-5,TRBV28,.
CASSSPGTSGSWYNEQFF,TRBJ2-1,TRBV11-3,.
CASTGDSGPYNEQFF,TRBJ2-1,TRBV2,.
CASSMDTEEKLFF,TRBJ1-4,TRBV19,.
CASSEEFVAKNIQYF,TRBJ2-4,TRBV6-5,.
CASSPYSGGITYEQYF,TRBJ2-7,TRBV7-2,.
CASSLWAGEKNIQYF,TRBJ2-4,TRBV11-1,.
CASSGGAMSTDTQYF,TRBJ2-3,TRBV5-1,once
CASSYSKETQYF,TRBJ2-5,TRBV6-5,once
CACEDGWSSYNEQFF,TRBJ2-1,TRBV30,.
CASSLEGTRVNTEAFF,TRBJ1-1,TRBV5-6,.
CASSLRGASYEQYF,TRBJ2-7,TRBV13,.
CASRTQNTEAFF,TRBJ1-1,TRBV6-5,.
CASSIGWGIDTGELFF,TRBJ2-2,TRBV19,.
CASSLSVNTEAFF,TRBJ1-1,TRBV11-2,.
CASGGQDNYGYTF,TRBJ1-2,TRBV7-9,.
CASSDLQRGSYEQYF,TRBJ2-7,TRBV6-1,.
CASSWDDTGELFF,TRBJ2-2,TRBV5-1,few
CASSDHRGPYEQYF,TRBJ2-7,TRBV6-1,.
CASSLTYNTEAFF,TRBJ1-1,TRBV7-3,few
CASSERGQKLPNSPLHF,TRBJ1-6,TRBV2,.
CASHASGTAYGYTF,TRBJ1-2,TRBV6-1,once
CASSTGGGEQFF,TRBJ2-1,TRBV7-2,.
CASRTRLDGEQFF,TRBJ2-1,TRBV25-1,.
CASSHDGQGIGGYTF,TRBJ1-2,TRBV5-6,.
CASSQPGEETQYF,TRBJ2-5,TRBV13,.
CASSLSTWTSSYNEQFF,TRBJ2-1,TRBV7-2,.
CASSQGTLTGELFF,TRBJ2-2,TRBV4-1,.
CASSVGVDTDTQYF,TRBJ2-3,TRBV28,.
CSVVVLSSGANVLTF,TRBJ2-6,TRBV29-1,.
CASSQEADRGGQPQHF,TRBJ1-5,TRBV4-1,.
CASSVGSGGSYEQYF,TRBJ2-7,TRBV9,.
CASSPSPGTTPLDEKLFF,TRBJ1-4,TRBV7-9,.
CASSLELAGSRETQYF,TRBJ2-5,TRBV7-9,.
CASSQVDPTDTQYF,TRBJ2-3,TRBV4-2,.
CASSFLQGAGNGYTF,TRBJ1-2,TRBV27,.
CASSLEGGSAYNEQFF,TRBJ2-1,TRBV5-4,once
CASSPGRTLSLSTDTQYF,TRBJ2-3,TRBV28,.
CASSLSPGGGYEQYF,TRBJ2-7,TRBV27,.
CASSSYLDTQYF,TRBJ2-3,TRBV27,.
CATSREGTSSYEQYF,TRBJ2-7,TRBV15,.
CAGYRVLNTEAFF,TRBJ1-1,TRBV30,.
CASSPGTSGTSYPFF,TRBJ2-1,TRBV10-2,.